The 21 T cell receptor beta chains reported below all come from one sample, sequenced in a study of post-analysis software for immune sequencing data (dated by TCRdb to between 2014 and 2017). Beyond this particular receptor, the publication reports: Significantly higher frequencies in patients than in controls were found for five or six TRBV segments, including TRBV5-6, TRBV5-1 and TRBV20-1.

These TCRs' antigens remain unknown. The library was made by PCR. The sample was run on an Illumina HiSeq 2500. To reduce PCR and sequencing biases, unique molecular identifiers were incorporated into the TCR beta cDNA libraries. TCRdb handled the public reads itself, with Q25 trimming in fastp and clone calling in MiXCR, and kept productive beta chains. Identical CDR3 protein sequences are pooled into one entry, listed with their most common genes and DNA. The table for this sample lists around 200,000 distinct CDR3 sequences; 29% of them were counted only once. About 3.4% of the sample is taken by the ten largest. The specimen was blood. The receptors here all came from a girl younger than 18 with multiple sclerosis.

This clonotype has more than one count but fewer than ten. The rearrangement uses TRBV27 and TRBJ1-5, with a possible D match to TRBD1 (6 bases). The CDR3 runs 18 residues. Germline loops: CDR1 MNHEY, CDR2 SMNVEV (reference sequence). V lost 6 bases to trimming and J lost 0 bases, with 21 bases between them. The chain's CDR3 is CASSNRLVRGNSNQPQHF. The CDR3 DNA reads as TGTGCCAGCAGCAATAGATTGGTGAGGGGGAATAGCAATCAGCCCCAGCATTTT.

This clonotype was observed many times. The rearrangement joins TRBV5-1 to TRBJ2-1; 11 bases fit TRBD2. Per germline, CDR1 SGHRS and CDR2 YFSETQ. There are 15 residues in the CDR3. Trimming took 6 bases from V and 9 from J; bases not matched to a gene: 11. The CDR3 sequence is CASKALAGGPSEQFF. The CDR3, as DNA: TGCGCCAGCAAAGCCTTAGCGGGGGGGCCGAGTGAGCAGTTCTTC.

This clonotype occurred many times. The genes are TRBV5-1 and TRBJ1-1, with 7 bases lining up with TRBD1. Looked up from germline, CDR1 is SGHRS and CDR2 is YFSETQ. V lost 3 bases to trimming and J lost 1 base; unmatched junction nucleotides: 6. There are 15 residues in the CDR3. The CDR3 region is CASSSEGARNTEAFF. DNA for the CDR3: TGCGCCAGCAGCTCCGAGGGGGCGCGGAACACTGAAGCTTTCTTT.

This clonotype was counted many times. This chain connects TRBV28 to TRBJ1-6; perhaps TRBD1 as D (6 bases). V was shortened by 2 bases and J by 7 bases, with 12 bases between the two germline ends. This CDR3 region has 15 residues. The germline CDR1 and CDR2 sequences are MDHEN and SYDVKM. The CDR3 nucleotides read TGTGCCAGCAGTTTAACAGGGACGGCAAATTCACCCCTCCACTTT. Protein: CASSLTGTANSPLHF.

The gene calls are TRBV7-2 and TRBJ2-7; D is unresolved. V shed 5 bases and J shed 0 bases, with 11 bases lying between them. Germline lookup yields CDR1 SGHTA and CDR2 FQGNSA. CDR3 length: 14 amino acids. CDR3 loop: CASSPRRTSYEQYF. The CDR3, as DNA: TGTGCCAGCAGCCCCCGGCGGACCTCCTACGAGCAGTACTTC.

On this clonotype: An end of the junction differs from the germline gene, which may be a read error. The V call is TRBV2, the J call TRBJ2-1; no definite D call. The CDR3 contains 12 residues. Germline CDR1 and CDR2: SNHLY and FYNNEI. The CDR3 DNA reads TGTGCCAGTGGGCAGAATTACAATGAGCAGGTCTTC. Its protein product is CASGQNYNEQVF.

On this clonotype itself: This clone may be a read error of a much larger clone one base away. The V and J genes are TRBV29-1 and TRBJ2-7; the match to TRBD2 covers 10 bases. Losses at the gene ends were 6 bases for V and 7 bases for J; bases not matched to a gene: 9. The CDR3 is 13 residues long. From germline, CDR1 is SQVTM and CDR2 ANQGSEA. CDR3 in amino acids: CSVRTSGYNEQYF. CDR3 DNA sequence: TGCAGCGTCCGGACTAGCGGCTACAATGAGCAGTACTTC.

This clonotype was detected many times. CDR3 loop: CASSPSGTGIYGYTF. The DNA of the CDR3 is TGTGCCAGCAGCCCCTCCGGGACAGGCATCTATGGCTACACCTTC. The chain carries TRBV12-3 or TRBV12-4 and TRBJ1-2, with TRBD1 matching over 8 bases. The CDR3 spans 15 residues. Trimming cost V 6 bases and J 4 bases; bases outside gene matches: 10.

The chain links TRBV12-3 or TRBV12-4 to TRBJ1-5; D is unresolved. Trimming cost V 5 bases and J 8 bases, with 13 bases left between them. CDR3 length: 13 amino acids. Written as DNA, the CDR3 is TGTGCCAGCAGTCCCGCAGATCGGGAGCCCCAGCATTTT. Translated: CASSPADREPQHF.

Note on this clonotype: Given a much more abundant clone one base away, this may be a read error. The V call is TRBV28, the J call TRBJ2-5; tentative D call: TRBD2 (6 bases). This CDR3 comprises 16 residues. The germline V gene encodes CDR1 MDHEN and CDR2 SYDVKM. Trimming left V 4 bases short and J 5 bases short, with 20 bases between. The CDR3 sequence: CASSSLLGGGVETQYF. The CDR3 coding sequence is TGTGCCAGCAGTTCCCTTCTAGGAGGAGGGGTGGAGACCCAGTACTTC.

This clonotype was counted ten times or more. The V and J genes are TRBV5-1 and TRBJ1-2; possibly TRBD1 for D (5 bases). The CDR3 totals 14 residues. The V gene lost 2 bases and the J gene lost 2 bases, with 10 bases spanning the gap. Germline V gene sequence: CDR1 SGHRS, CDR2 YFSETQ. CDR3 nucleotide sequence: TGCGCCAGCAGCTTTCACAGGACCAACTATGGCTACACCTTC. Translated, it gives CASSFHRTNYGYTF.

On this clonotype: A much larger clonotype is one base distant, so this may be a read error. CDR3 in DNA: TGCAGCGTTGTGCCCCAGGGGTCGGCTCAGAACTCCTATGACTACACCTTC. This translates into CSVVPQGSAQNSYDYTF. This sequence joins TRBV29-1 and TRBJ1-2; tentative D call: TRBD1 (6 bases). The CDR3 covers 17 residues. Looked up from germline, CDR1 is SQVTM and CDR2 is ANQGSEA.

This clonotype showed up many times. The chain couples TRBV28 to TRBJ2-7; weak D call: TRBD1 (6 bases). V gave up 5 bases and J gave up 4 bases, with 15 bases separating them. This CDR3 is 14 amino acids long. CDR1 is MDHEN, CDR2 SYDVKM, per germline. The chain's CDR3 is CASSTLGQPYEQYF. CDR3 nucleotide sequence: TGTGCCAGCAGTACCCTCGGACAGCCTTACGAGCAGTACTTC. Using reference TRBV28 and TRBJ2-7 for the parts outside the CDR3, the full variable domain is DVKVTQSSRYLVKRTGEKVFLECVQDMDHENMFWYRQDPGLGLRLIYFSYDVKMKEKGDIPEGYSVSREKKERFSLILESASTNQTSMYLCASSTLGQPYEQYFGPGTRLTVT.

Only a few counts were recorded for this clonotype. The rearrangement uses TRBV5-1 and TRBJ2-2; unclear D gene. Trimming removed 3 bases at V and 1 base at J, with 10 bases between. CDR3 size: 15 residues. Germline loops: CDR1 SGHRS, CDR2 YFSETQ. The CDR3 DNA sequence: TGCGCCAGCAGCTCAAGCGACGGGAACACCGGGGAGCTGTTTTTT. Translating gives CASSSSDGNTGELFF.

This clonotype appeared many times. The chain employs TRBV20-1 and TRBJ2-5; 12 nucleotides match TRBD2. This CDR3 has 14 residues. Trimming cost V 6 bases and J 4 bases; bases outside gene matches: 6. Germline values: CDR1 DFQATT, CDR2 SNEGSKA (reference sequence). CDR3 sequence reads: CSATPTSGRETQYF. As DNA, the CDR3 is TGCAGTGCAACCCCGACTAGCGGGAGAGAGACCCAGTACTTC.

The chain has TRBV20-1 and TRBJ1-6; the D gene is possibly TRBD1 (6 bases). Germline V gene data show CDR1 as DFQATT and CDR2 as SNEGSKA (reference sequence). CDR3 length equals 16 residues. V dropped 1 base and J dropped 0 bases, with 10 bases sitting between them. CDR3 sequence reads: CSARAGESSYNSPLHF. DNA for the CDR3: TGCAGTGCTAGAGCAGGGGAGAGCTCCTATAATTCACCCCTCCACTTT.

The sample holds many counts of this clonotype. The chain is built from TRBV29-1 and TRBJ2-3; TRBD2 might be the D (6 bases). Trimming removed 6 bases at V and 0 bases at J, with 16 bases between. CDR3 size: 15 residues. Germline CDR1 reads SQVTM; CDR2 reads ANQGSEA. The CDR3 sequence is CSVAVGGRSTDTQYF. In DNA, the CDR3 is TGCAGCGTCGCCGTGGGAGGCCGAAGCACAGATACGCAGTATTTT.

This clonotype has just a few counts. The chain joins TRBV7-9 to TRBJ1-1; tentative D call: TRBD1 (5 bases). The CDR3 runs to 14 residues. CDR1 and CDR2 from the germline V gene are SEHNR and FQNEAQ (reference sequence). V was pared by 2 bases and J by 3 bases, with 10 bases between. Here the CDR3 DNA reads TGTGCCAGCAGCTTATTCCAGGGAGACACTGAAGCTTTCTTT. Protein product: CASSLFQGDTEAFF.

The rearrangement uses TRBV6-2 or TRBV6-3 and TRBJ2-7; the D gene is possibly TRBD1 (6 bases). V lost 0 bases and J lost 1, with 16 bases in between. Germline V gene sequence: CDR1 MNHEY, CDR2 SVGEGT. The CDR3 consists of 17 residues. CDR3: CASSYSGPGTLSYEQYF. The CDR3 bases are TGTGCCAGCAGTTACTCGGGACCCGGGACACTTTCCTACGAGCAGTACTTC.

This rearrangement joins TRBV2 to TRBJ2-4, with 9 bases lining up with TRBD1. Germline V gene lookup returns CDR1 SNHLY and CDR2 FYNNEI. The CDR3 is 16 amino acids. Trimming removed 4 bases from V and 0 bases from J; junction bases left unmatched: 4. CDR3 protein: CASSGQGVLAKNIQYF. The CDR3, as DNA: TGTGCCAGCAGTGGACAGGGGGTTCTAGCCAAAAACATTCAGTACTTC.

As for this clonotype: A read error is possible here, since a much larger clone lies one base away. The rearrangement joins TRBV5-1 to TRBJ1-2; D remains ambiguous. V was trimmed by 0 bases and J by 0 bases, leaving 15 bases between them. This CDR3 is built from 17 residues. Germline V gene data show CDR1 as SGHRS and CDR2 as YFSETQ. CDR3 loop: CASSLAEKMKTNYGYTF. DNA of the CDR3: TGCGCCAGCAGCTTGGCCGAGAAGATGAAGACTAACTATGGCTACACCTTC.